A single sample gave rise to the 32 T cell receptor beta chains below, sequenced in a study of shared clonotypes between healthy human individuals (dated by TCRdb to 2020 to 2022). The library was built by means of the immunoSEQ multiplex PCR assay. TCRdb re-hosts the immuneACCESS table, in-frame sequences only. Its copies lack some clones; in the studies checked, an unresolved V gene accounts for under half of them, and the cause for the rest is not known. This sample gives roughly 810,000 clones in total; 90% to 97% of them show up just once. Of the sample, roughly 0.23% falls within the top ten clones. For the CD8 naive samples, CD45RO-negative cells were positively selected for CCR7, yielding a CD45RA+CCR7+ population from which TemRA cells were excluded. The sample was naive CD8+ T cells sorted from blood. What this sample's cell subset or site label stands for: CD45RA+CCR7+. Receptors originate from a man aged 25-45 years in good health.

This clone showed up just a few times. The rearrangement uses TRBV7-3 and TRBJ1-1; D is unresolved. The CDR3 loop spans 12 amino acids. Germline assignment: CDR1 SGHTA and CDR2 FQGTGA. Trimming took off 6 bases at V and 0 bases at J, with 5 bases between the two ends. Written as DNA, the CDR3 is TGTGCCAGCAGAGGGATGAACACTGAAGCTTTCTTT. This sequence encodes CASRGMNTEAFF.

The rearrangement joins TRBV6-1 to TRBJ2-5; 8 nucleotides align to TRBD1. After removal of 5 bases from V and 3 bases from J, the junction contained 5 bases not matched to a gene. The germline V gene has CDR1 MNHNS and CDR2 SASEGT. The CDR3 is made up of 14 amino acids. The CDR3 region is CASSRDRLEETQYF. The CDR3 DNA reads TGTGCCAGCAGTCGGGACAGGTTAGAAGAGACCCAGTACTTC.

V and J are TRBV27 and TRBJ2-1, with a tentative D call TRBD1 (6 bases). The germline V gene has CDR1 MNHEY and CDR2 SMNVEV (reference sequence). CDR3 length equals 16 residues. Between the trimmed V and J ends, which lost 4 bases and 7 bases, there was a span of 20 bases. The CDR3 sequence: CASSYQRGSGRNEQFF. CDR3 in DNA: TGTGCCAGCAGTTACCAAAGGGGGAGTGGGCGGAATGAGCAGTTCTTC.

The CDR3 bases are TGTGCCAGCAGTGAAGACAGTGCCTACAATGAGCAGTTCTTC. Its translation is CASSEDSAYNEQFF. The chain uses TRBV2 and TRBJ2-1; D is uncertain. The CDR3 length is 14 residues. Germline V gives CDR1 SNHLY, CDR2 FYNNEI. Trimming stripped 1 base from V and 2 bases from J, with 6 bases between.

This chain uses TRBV2 with TRBJ2-1; D gene uncertain. V lost 2 bases to trimming and J lost 5 bases, with 13 bases between them. The CDR3 runs to 15 residues. From germline, CDR1 is SNHLY and CDR2 FYNNEI. The CDR3 DNA reads TGTGCCAGCAGTGAACCTGTAGTCTTCCACAATGAGCAGTTCTTC. It yields the protein CASSEPVVFHNEQFF.

This clone was picked up one time. The chain combines TRBV2 with TRBJ2-7; 10 bases fit TRBD1. The CDR3 contains 15 residues. V lost 4 bases, J lost 4 bases, and 7 bases stayed unmatched. Germline-derived CDR1 and CDR2 are SNHLY and FYNNEI. CDR3: CASSAGTGVSYEQYF. DNA for the CDR3: TGTGCCAGCAGTGCAGGGACAGGGGTATCATACGAGCAGTACTTC.

The chain couples TRBV5-5 to TRBJ2-6; 7 nucleotides agree with TRBD1. Germline V gene lookup returns CDR1 SGHKS and CDR2 YYEKEE (reference sequence). The CDR3 runs to 17 residues. J was trimmed by 4 bases and V by 6 bases; bases with no gene match: 13. In nucleotides, the CDR3 is TGTGCCAGCACCTTCGGAACAGGGGAGCGAGGGGCCAACGTCCTGACTTTC. Translation gives CASTFGTGERGANVLTF.

The rearrangement links TRBV28 to TRBJ1-1; 9 nucleotides match TRBD1. The CDR3 runs 15 residues. Trimming at V came to 3 bases and at J to 3 bases, leaving 5 bases not matched to a gene. From germline, CDR1 is MDHEN and CDR2 SYDVKM. The CDR3 DNA is TGTGCCAGCAGTTTGACAGGGGGAAGACACACTGAAGCTTTCTTT. Its translation is CASSLTGGRHTEAFF.

The V call is TRBV11-2, the J call TRBJ2-1; 12 bases match TRBD2. There are 16 residues in the CDR3. Trimming at V came to 1 base and at J to 7 bases, leaving 5 bases not matched to a gene. The germline V gene has CDR1 SGHAT and CDR2 FQNNGV. The CDR3 DNA is TGTGCCAGCAGCTTAGGACTAGCGGGAGTAGGAAATGAGCAGTTCTTC. Its translation: CASSLGLAGVGNEQFF.

Points on this clone: Other DNA sequences of this sample code for an identical CDR3. The CDR3 DNA follows: TGTGCCAGCAGCTTGGAAGACAATGAGCAGTTCTTC. Amino acid sequence: CASSLEDNEQFF. The chain links TRBV7-9 to TRBJ2-1; D is ambiguous. V gave up 3 bases and J gave up 5 bases, with 5 bases separating them. In germline, CDR1 is SEHNR, CDR2 FQNEAQ (reference sequence). CDR3 length equals 12 residues.

In nucleotides, the CDR3 is TGTGCCAGCAGCTTTCCGACAGCCTACGAGCAGTACTTC. Translation gives CASSFPTAYEQYF. The chain is built from TRBV7-9 and TRBJ2-7; a possible D gene is TRBD1 (5 bases). Germline V gene sequence: CDR1 SEHNR, CDR2 FQNEAQ (reference sequence). The ends were cut back, 3 bases at V and 2 bases at J, with 8 bases in the middle. CDR3 length: 13 residues.

V is TRBV7-8 and J is TRBJ2-2; TRBD1 agrees at 8 bases. V gave up 11 bases and J gave up 0 bases; unmatched junction bases: 20. CDR1 SGHVS and CDR2 FQNEAQ come from the germline V gene. The CDR3 runs to 19 residues. CDR3 DNA: TGTGCCTCCGACGGCTCCGCTGATGACAGGGGAACGAACACCGGGGAGCTGTTTTTT. Translation gives CASDGSADDRGTNTGELFF.

The chain is built from TRBV5-1 and TRBJ2-5, with a tentative D call TRBD2 (5 bases). Deletions cut 0 bases from V and 1 base from J, with 16 bases between. The CDR3 has 17 residues. In germline, CDR1 is SGHRS, CDR2 YFSETQ. CDR3 amino acids: CASSLAPPIAGQETQYF. CDR3 DNA sequence: TGCGCCAGCAGCTTGGCCCCACCTATTGCGGGCCAAGAGACCCAGTACTTC.

Regarding this clone: This specimen includes other DNA sequences encoding the same CDR3. The CDR3 DNA sequence: TGTGCCAGCAGCGGGTCATCTGGGGCCAACGTCCTGACTTTC. Translating it yields CASSGSSGANVLTF. The chain links TRBV9 to TRBJ2-6; D is unresolved. With 3 bases removed from V and 1 base from J, the gap between germline ends came to 5 bases. Germline-derived CDR1 and CDR2 are SGDLS and YYNGEE. The CDR3 is 14 residues long.

The rearrangement uses TRBV4-3 and TRBJ2-3; tentatively, D is TRBD2 (5 bases). The CDR3 contains 15 residues. Germline V lookup: CDR1 LGHNA, CDR2 YSLEER. The V gene lost 0 bases and the J gene lost 8 bases, with 15 bases spanning the gap. The CDR3 DNA sequence: TGCGCCAGCAGCCAAGAGTGGGGAGTCCGAGCTACGCAGTATTTT. Translating gives CASSQEWGVRATQYF.

The chain recombines TRBV5-5 with TRBJ2-3, with 11 bases fitting TRBD2. The junction had 7 bases not matched to a gene; V was cut back by 5 bases and J by 2 bases. The CDR3 runs 16 residues. Per germline, CDR1 SGHKS and CDR2 YYEKEE (reference sequence). For the CDR3, the DNA is TGTGCCAGCAGACGGGGGGGACTAGCGGACACAGATACGCAGTATTTT. Protein: CASRRGGLADTDTQYF.

The gene calls are TRBV11-1 and TRBJ1-1; tentative D call: TRBD1 (5 bases). The V gene lost 5 bases and the J gene lost 4 bases, with 17 bases spanning the gap. CDR1 and CDR2 from the germline V gene are SGHAT and FQDESV (reference sequence). The CDR3 totals 15 residues. In DNA, the CDR3 is TGTGCCAGCAGCCCAAGCGGCAGGGTTGCCACTGAAGCTTTCTTT. Amino acid sequence: CASSPSGRVATEAFF.

The gene calls are TRBV15 and TRBJ1-1; D remains unclear. The CDR3 extends over 14 amino acids. The ends were cut back, 2 bases at V and 1 base at J, with 8 bases in the middle. The germline V gene encodes CDR1 LNHNV and CDR2 YYDKDF (reference sequence). The CDR3 DNA follows: TGTGCCACCAGCAGAACTGACTCGAACACTGAAGCTTTCTTT. Its protein product is CATSRTDSNTEAFF.

V usage is TRBV11-2 and J usage is TRBJ1-4; no clear D gene. This CDR3 is 17 amino acids long. The germline V gene encodes CDR1 SGHAT and CDR2 FQNNGV. The V and J ends lost 1 base and 6 bases respectively, with 18 bases between them. The CDR3 DNA reads TGTGCCAGCAGCTTAGGAGGGAGAGTGACGGGGTATGAAAAACTGTTTTTT. This encodes CASSLGGRVTGYEKLFF.

Details on this clone: The same CDR3 arises from other DNA sequences in this sample as well. The chain employs TRBV7-9 and TRBJ1-1; 8 bases match TRBD1. CDR1 is SEHNR and CDR2 is FQNEAQ in the germline V gene (reference sequence). The junction had 1 base not matched to a gene; V was cut back by 1 base and J by 3 bases. The length of the CDR3 is 14 residues. CDR3 nucleotides: TGTGCCAGCAGCTTAGGACAGGGGTACACTGAAGCTTTCTTT. Its protein is CASSLGQGYTEAFF.

The chain is built from TRBV27 and TRBJ1-1, with D hard to call. Trimming pared 4 bases from V and 2 bases from J, leaving 8 bases between. The germline V gene encodes CDR1 MNHEY and CDR2 SMNVEV (reference sequence). There are 13 residues in the CDR3. The DNA for the CDR3 is TGTGCCAGCAGTTCAAAGATAAACACTGAAGCTTTCTTT. It specifies CASSSKINTEAFF.

The CDR3 here is CASSLFSGTDTQYF. The CDR3 region has the DNA TGTGCCAGCAGCTTATTTTCAGGAACAGATACGCAGTATTTT. The V call is TRBV7-9, the J call TRBJ2-3, with D unresolved. The germline V gene encodes CDR1 SEHNR and CDR2 FQNEAQ (reference sequence). The CDR3 length is 14 residues. V gave up 2 bases and J gave up 3 bases, with 9 bases separating them.

V gene TRBV5-3 combines with J gene TRBJ2-1; TRBD2 might be the D (5 bases). TRBV5-3 has ORF status, its function being uncertain. The V end lost 0 bases, the J end lost 0 bases, and 16 bases lay between the germline ends. The CDR3 is made up of 18 amino acids. CDR3 sequence reads: CARSLEFLRVFSYNEQFF. CDR3 DNA: TGTGCCAGAAGCTTGGAATTTTTGCGGGTCTTCTCCTACAATGAGCAGTTCTTC.

The rearrangement uses TRBV6-1 and TRBJ2-3, with D tentatively TRBD1 or TRBD2 (5 bases each). Trimming removed 6 bases from V and 5 bases from J, with 12 bases in between. The germline V gene encodes CDR1 MNHNS and CDR2 SASEGT. This CDR3 contains 13 residues. Here the CDR3 reads CASSVGAGDTQYF. Written as DNA, the CDR3 is TGTGCCAGCAGCGTCGGGGCGGGAGATACGCAGTATTTT.

Remarks on this clone: This sample includes further DNA sequences coding for the same CDR3. The V call is TRBV29-1, the J call TRBJ2-7; 9 nucleotides match TRBD1. From germline, CDR1 is SQVTM and CDR2 ANQGSEA. This CDR3 spans 13 amino acids. The V and J ends lost 7 bases and 2 bases, in that order; junction bases with no gene match: 6. The CDR3 sequence is CSARTGATYEQYF. CDR3 DNA sequence: TGCAGCGCCCGGACAGGGGCTACCTACGAGCAGTACTTC.

The rearrangement uses TRBV5-1 and TRBJ2-3; 8 bases fit TRBD1. The CDR3 has 14 residues. Trimming removed 5 bases from V and 3 bases from J; junction bases left unmatched: 5. Germline V gene data show CDR1 as SGHRS and CDR2 as YFSETQ. CDR3 protein: CASSTGTGTDTQYF. The DNA of the CDR3 is TGCGCCAGCAGTACCGGGACAGGTACAGATACGCAGTATTTT.

The chain's CDR3 is CASSLEGVKTYNEQFF. DNA for the CDR3: TGTGCCAGCAGCTTAGAGGGAGTTAAAACCTACAATGAGCAGTTCTTC. V gene TRBV7-8 combines with J gene TRBJ2-1, with D perhaps TRBD2 (5 bases). V was trimmed by 1 base and J by 2 bases, leaving 12 bases between them. CDR1 and CDR2 from the germline V gene are SGHVS and FQNEAQ. CDR3 length: 16 residues.

With respect to this clone: At one end, the junction sequence differs from germline, possibly due to a read error. This chain uses TRBV4-1 with TRBJ2-2; tentatively, D is TRBD2 (6 bases). This CDR3 has 14 residues. Looked up from germline, CDR1 is MGHRA and CDR2 is YSYEKL. The CDR3 bases are TGCGCCAGCAGCCGAGAAGGGCCTGGCGGGGTGCTGTTTTTT. This encodes CASSREGPGGVLFF.

V and J are TRBV6-5 and TRBJ1-3; no clear D gene. The germline V gene encodes CDR1 MNHEY and CDR2 SVGAGI. The V end lost 0 bases, the J end lost 2 bases, and 8 bases lay between the germline ends. CDR3 length: 15 amino acids. CDR3 residues: CASSYSFGTGNTIYF. DNA of the CDR3: TGTGCCAGCAGTTACTCGTTCGGTACTGGAAACACCATATATTTT.

The V and J genes are TRBV5-6 and TRBJ1-2; 10 nucleotides align to TRBD1. The germline V gene has CDR1 SGHDT and CDR2 YYEEEE. The CDR3 runs 14 residues. V shed 0 bases and J 8 bases; nucleotides not matched to a gene: 4. Written as DNA, the CDR3 is TGTGCCAGCAGCTTGGGACAGGGGGCGGCGGGCTACACCTTC. As protein: CASSLGQGAAGYTF.

This clone was observed a single time. The chain links TRBV2 to TRBJ1-4; the D gene is possibly TRBD1 (5 bases). The V end lost 4 bases, the J end lost 8 bases, and 11 bases lay between the germline ends. Germline-derived CDR1 and CDR2 are SNHLY and FYNNEI. The CDR3 runs 13 residues. CDR3 in amino acids: CASSGAGLEKLFF. The CDR3 bases are TGTGCCAGCAGTGGAGCAGGGTTAGAAAAACTGTTTTTT.

The V call is TRBV2, the J call TRBJ2-7; 7 positions agree with TRBD1. The V gene end was trimmed by 9 bases and the J gene end by 0 bases; junction bases not matched to a gene: 5. CDR1 and CDR2 from the germline V gene are SNHLY and FYNNEI. The CDR3 is 13 residues long. CDR3 loop: CARQGTSSYEQYF. The CDR3 coding sequence is TGTGCCAGACAGGGGACAAGCTCCTACGAGCAGTACTTC.